This T cell receptor beta chain is drawn from a study of T cell responses to AZD1222 COVID-19 vaccine. Findings of the study overall: The study identified only six AZD1222 recipients as seropositive at baseline. An increase in Spike-specific TCR breadth and depth was observed after two AZD1222 doses.

Only in-frame clones appear in the TCRdb table, and some are missing; sequencing was by immunoSEQ multiplex PCR. The repertoire holds hundreds of thousands of clones, with more than 85% as singletons. Concerning this clone itself: Its antigen is currently unknown.

The CDR3 contains 14 residues. Trimming pared 11 bases from V and 0 bases from J, leaving 14 bases between. Per germline, CDR1 ENHRY and CDR2 SYGVKD. This chain joins TRBV10-3 and TRBJ2-4; TRBD2 might be the D (5 bases). This TCR came from an adult in good health. The source material was peripheral blood, sampled on day 0 of MenACWY control vaccination. CDR3 DNA: TGTGCCTCAACGGACTCCTTAGCCAAAAACATTCAGTACTTC. Amino acids: CASTDSLAKNIQYF.